This T cell receptor (beta chain) was identified in a study of Graves' ophthalmopathy and Graves' hyperthyroidism. Germline V gene lookup returns CDR1 ENHRY and CDR2 SYGVKD. V was trimmed by 4 bases and J by 1 base, leaving 5 bases between them. This CDR3 contains 12 residues. The sequenced template was RNA, covering the TCR beta CDR3 region. After a first-round RT-PCR with HTBI primers, a second-round multiplex PCR was run. TCRdb processed the multiplex PCR reads anew with MiXCR; each CDR3 protein has one entry. The sample carries about 500,000 distinct CDR3 sequences, just under 40% recorded once. Each hyperthyroidism patient was newly diagnosed, with under 2 months' duration, and aged 18 to 65. Study-wide points: With a specificity of around 76% and a sensitivity of 70% to 71%, the model predicted ophthalmopathy progression. Blood also held most thyroid clonotypes expanded above 0.001 frequency. Discriminating ophthalmopathy from stable hyperthyroidism, a 13-signature model attained a sensitivity of over 85% and a specificity of 81.08%.

This clonotype occurred many times. The antigen is unknown. A much bigger clone sits one base away, suggesting this may be a read error. The receptor was derived from an adult man with Graves' hyperthyroidism. Sequencing was performed on peripheral blood or thyroid tissue (not recorded which). This sequence joins TRBV10-3 and TRBJ2-7; no reliable D call. The DNA for the CDR3 is TGTGCCATCAGTGGGTCTTCCTACGAGCAGTACTTC. This sequence encodes CAISGSSYEQYF.